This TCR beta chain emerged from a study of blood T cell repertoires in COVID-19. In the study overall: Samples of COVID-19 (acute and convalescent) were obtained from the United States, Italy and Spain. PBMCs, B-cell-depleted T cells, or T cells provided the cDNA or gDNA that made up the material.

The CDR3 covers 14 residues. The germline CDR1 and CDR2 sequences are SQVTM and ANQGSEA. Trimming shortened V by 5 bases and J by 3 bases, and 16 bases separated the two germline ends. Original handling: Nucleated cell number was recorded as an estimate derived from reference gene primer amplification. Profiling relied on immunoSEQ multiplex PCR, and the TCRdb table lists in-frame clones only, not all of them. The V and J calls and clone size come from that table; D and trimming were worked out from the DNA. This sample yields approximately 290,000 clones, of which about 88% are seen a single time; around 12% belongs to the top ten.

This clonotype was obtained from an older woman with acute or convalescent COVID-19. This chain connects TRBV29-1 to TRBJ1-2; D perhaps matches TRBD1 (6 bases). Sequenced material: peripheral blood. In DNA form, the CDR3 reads TGCAGCGTTTCGGGACATCCCCAGGACTATGGCTACACCTTC. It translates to CSVSGHPQDYGYTF.